This TCR beta chain was sequenced in a study of prognosis after radiotherapy for stage I lung cancer. This CDR3 spans 15 amino acids. Germline-derived CDR1 and CDR2 are SGHRS and YFSETQ. Trimming cost V 2 bases and J 3 bases, with 11 bases left between them. The genomic DNA TCR beta CDR3 region underwent two rounds of multiplex PCR. Specific primers for each TRBV and TRBJ gene were what first-round PCR used. Second-round PCR used universal primers. TCRdb passed the multiplex PCR reads through MiXCR, listing each CDR3 protein once. The sample yields roughly 38,000 distinct CDR3 sequences, roughly 25% seen once. In regard to this clonotype: Its antigen is as yet unknown.

Findings and caveats of the study: There were reportedly differences in TRBV and TRBJ gene usage between patients with and without metastases.

The chain has TRBV5-1 and TRBJ2-2, with D possibly being TRBD2 (5 bases). This sequence was found in a donor at least 50 years old with non-small cell lung cancer. This sample comprised PBMCs, obtained before or after stereotactic body radiation therapy (not recorded which). This chain's CDR3 is CASSFLGVDTGELFF. The CDR3 DNA reads as TGCGCCAGCAGCTTCCTGGGAGTGGACACCGGGGAGCTGTTTTTT.